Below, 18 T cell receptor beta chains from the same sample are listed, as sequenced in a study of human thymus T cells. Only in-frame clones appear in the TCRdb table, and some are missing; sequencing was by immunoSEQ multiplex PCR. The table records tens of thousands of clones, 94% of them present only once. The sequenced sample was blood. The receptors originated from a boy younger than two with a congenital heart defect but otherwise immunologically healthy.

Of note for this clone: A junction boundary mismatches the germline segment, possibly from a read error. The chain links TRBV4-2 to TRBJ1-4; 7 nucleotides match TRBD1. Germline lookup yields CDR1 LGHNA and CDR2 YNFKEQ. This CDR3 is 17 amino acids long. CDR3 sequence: CASSQEQGRGPKEKLFF. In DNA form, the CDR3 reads TGTGCCAGCAGCCAAGAACAGGGGAGGGGGCCTAAGGAAAAACTGTTTTTT.

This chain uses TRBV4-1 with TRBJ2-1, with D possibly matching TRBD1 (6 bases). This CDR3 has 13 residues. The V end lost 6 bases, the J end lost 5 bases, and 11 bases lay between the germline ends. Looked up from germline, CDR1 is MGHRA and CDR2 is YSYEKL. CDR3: CASRVTGNNEQFF. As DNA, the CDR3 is TGCGCCAGCAGGGTTACAGGGAACAATGAGCAGTTCTTC.

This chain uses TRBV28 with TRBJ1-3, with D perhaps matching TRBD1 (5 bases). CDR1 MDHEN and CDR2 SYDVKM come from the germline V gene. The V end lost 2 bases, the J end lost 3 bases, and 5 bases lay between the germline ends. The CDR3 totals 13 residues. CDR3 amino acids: CASSLQGGNTIYF. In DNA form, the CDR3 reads TGTGCCAGCAGTTTACAGGGTGGAAACACCATATATTTT.

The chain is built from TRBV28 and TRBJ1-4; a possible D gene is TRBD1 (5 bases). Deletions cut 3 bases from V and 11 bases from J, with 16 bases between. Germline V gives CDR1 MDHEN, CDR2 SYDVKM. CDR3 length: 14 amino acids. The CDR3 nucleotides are TGTGCCAGCAGTTTGGCGGGATCCGGGGGGAAACTGTTTTTT. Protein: CASSLAGSGGKLFF.

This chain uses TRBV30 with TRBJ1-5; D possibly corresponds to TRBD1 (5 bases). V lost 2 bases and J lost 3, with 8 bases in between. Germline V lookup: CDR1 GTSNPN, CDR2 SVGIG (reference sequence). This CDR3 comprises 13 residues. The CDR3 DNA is TGTGCCTGGAGTCGAGGGGACAATCAGCCCCAGCATTTT. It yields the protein CAWSRGDNQPQHF.

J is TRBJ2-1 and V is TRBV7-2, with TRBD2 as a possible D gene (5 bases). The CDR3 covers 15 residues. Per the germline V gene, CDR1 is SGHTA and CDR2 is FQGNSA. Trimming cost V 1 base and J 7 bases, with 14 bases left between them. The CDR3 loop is CASSLEVGSMNEQFF. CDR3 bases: TGTGCCAGCAGCTTAGAGGTGGGGAGCATGAATGAGCAGTTCTTC. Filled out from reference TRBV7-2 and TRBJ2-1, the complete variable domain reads GAGVSQSPSNKVTEKGKDVELRCDPISGHTALYWYRQSLGQGLEFLIYFQGNSAPDKSGLPSDRFSAERTGGSVSTLTIQRTQQEDSAVYLCASSLEVGSMNEQFFGPGTRLTVL.

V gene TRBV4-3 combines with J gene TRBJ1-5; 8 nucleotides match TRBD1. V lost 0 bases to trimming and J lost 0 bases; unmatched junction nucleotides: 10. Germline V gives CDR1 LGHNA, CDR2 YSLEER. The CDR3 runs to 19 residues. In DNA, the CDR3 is TGCGCCAGCAGCCAAGATCTCGGCAGGGGGCCTGATAGCAATCAGCCCCAGCATTTT. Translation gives CASSQDLGRGPDSNQPQHF.

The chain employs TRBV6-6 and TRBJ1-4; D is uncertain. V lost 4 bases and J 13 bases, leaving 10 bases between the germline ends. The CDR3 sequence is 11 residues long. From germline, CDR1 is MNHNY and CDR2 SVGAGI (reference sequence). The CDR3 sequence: CASSFDIRLFF. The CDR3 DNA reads TGTGCCAGCAGTTTTGACATAAGACTGTTTTTT.

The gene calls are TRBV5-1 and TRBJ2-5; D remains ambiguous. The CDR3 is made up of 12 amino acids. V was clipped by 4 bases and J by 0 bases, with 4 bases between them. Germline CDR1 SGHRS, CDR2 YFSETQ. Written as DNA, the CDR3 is TGCGCCAGCAGCGGAAACCAAGAGACCCAGTACTTC. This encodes CASSGNQETQYF.

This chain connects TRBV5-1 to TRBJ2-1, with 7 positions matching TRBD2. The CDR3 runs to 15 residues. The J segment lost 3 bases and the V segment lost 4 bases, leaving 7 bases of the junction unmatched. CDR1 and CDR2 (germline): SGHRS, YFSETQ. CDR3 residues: CASSRSGLYYNEQFF. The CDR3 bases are TGCGCCAGCAGCCGATCGGGACTATACTACAATGAGCAGTTCTTC.

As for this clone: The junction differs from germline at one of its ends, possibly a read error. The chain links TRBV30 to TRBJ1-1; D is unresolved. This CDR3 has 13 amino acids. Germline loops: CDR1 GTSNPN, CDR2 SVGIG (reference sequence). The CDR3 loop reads CTCPGLKNTEAFF. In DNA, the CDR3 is TGTACCTGCCCCGGATTAAAGAACACTGAAGCTTTCTTT.

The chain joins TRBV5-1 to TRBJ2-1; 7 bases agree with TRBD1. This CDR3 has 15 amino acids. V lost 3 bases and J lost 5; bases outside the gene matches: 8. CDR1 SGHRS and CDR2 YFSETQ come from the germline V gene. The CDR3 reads CASSSGQASDNEQFF. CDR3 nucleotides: TGCGCCAGCAGCTCCGGACAGGCATCTGACAATGAGCAGTTCTTC.

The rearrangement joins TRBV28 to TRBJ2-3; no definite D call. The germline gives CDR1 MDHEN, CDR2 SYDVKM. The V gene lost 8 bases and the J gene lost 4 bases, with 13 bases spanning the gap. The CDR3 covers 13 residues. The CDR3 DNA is TGTGCCAGCTCCGCGACTGCCTCAGATACGCAGTATTTT. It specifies CASSATASDTQYF.

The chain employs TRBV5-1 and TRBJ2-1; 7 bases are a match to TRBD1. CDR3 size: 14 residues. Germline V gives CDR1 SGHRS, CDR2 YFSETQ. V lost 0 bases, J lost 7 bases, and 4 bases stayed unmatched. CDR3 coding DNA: TGCGCCAGCAGCTTGGGAACAGGGGCGAATGAGCAGTTCTTC. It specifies CASSLGTGANEQFF. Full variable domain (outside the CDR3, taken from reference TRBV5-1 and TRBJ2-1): KAGVTQTPRYLIKTRGQQVTLSCSPISGHRSVSWYQQTPGQGLQFLFEYFSETQRNKGNFPGRFSGRQFSNSRSEMNVSTLELGDSALYLCASSLGTGANEQFFGPGTRLTVL.

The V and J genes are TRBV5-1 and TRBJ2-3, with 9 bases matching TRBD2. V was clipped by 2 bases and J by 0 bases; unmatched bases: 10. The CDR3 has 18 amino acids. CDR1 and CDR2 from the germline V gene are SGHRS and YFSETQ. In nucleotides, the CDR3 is TGCGCCAGCAGCTTCTCCTTAATCGGGACTAGCAGCACAGATACGCAGTATTTT. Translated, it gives CASSFSLIGTSSTDTQYF.

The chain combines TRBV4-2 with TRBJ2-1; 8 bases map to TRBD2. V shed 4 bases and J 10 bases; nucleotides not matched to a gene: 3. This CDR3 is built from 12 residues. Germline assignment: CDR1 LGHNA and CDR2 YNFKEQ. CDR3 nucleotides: TGTGCCAGCAGCCCCGGGACTAGAGAGCAGTTCTTC. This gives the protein CASSPGTREQFF.

The CDR3 loop is CASRPDRYEREAFF. In DNA form, the CDR3 reads TGTGCCAGCCGCCCGGACAGGTATGAAAGAGAAGCTTTCTTT. The V gene is TRBV28, the J gene TRBJ1-1; TRBD1 matches 7 bases. The germline V gene has CDR1 MDHEN and CDR2 SYDVKM. J was trimmed by 8 bases and V by 8 bases; bases with no gene match: 14. The CDR3 contains 14 residues.

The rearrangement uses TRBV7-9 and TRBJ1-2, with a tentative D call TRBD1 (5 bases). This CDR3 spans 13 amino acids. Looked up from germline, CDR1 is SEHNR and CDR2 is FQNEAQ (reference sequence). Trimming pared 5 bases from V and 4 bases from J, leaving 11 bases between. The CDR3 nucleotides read TGTGCCAGCAGCCGGGGGATCGGCTATGGCTACACCTTC. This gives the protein CASSRGIGYGYTF.